The 20 T cell receptor beta chains in this list originate from one sample, sequenced in a study of blood T cell repertoires in COVID-19. TCRdb's table, derived via immunoSEQ multiplex PCR, lists solely in-frame clones and lacks some. Of roughly 300,000 clones in the sample, under 90% were seen once. Sequenced input: peripheral blood. These TCRs come from a woman in her twenties or thirties with COVID-19, enrolled during active disease.

The chain uses TRBV7-9 and TRBJ1-3; D remains unclear. CDR1 SEHNR and CDR2 FQNEAQ come from the germline V gene (reference sequence). V was cut by 1 base and J by 0 bases, with 10 bases left in between. This CDR3 is 16 amino acids long. The CDR3 spells CASSLGRGGSGNTIYF. CDR3 DNA sequence: TGTGCCAGCAGCTTAGGACGGGGAGGCTCTGGAAACACCATATATTTT.

The J gene is TRBJ2-2, the V gene TRBV6-5; tentative D call: TRBD1 (6 bases). Germline lookup yields CDR1 MNHEY and CDR2 SVGAGI. The CDR3 runs 13 residues. Trimming took 8 bases from V and 0 from J, leaving 7 bases between them. CDR3 coding DNA: TGTGCCAGCCGGACAGCGAACACCGGGGAGCTGTTTTTT. This sequence encodes CASRTANTGELFF.

The chain has TRBV28 and TRBJ1-1; D is perhaps TRBD1 (6 bases). Germline CDR1 reads MDHEN; CDR2 reads SYDVKM. V gave up 3 bases and J gave up 2 bases, with 16 bases separating them. CDR3 length: 16 amino acids. The CDR3 sequence: CASSFNSQGINTEAFF. In DNA form, the CDR3 reads TGTGCCAGCAGTTTCAATAGCCAGGGGATTAACACTGAAGCTTTCTTT. The full variable domain, in which reference TRBV28 and TRBJ1-1 provide the parts outside the CDR3, is DVKVTQSSRYLVKRTGEKVFLECVQDMDHENMFWYRQDPGLGLRLIYFSYDVKMKEKGDIPEGYSVSREKKERFSLILESASTNQTSMYLCASSFNSQGINTEAFFGQGTRLTVV.

V gene TRBV19 combines with J gene TRBJ1-2; tentative D call: TRBD1 (5 bases). V lost 5 bases, J lost 8 bases, and 18 bases lay in between. There are 14 residues in the CDR3. Per the germline V gene, CDR1 is LNHDA and CDR2 is SQIVND (reference sequence). CDR3 protein: CASSPNTGTGGYTF. The CDR3 DNA is TGTGCCAGTAGTCCTAATACCGGGACTGGGGGCTACACCTTC. The full variable domain, its missing parts supplied by reference TRBV19 and TRBJ1-2, is DGGITQSPKYLFRKEGQNVTLSCEQNLNHDAMYWYRQDPGQGLRLIYYSQIVNDFQKGDIAEGYSVSREKKESFPLTVTSAQKNPTAFYLCASSPNTGTGGYTFGSGTRLTVV.

The chain couples TRBV5-4 to TRBJ2-1; D unclear. CDR1 and CDR2 from the germline V gene are SGHNT and YYREEE (reference sequence). This CDR3 contains 13 residues. The ends were cut back, 6 bases at V and 3 bases at J, with 10 bases in the middle. DNA of the CDR3: TGTGCCAGCAAAGACTCCCTCTACAATGAGCAGTTCTTC. Protein: CASKDSLYNEQFF.

The chain joins TRBV24-1 to TRBJ2-5, with 12 nucleotides matching TRBD2. V gave up 4 bases and J gave up 0 bases; unmatched junction bases: 5. Germline-derived CDR1 and CDR2 are KGHDR and SFDVKD. CDR3 length: 17 residues. CDR3 loop: CATSDGTSGGNQETQYF. DNA for the CDR3: TGTGCCACCAGTGACGGAACTAGCGGGGGGAACCAAGAGACCCAGTACTTC.

CDR3 in DNA: TGTGCCAGCAGCTCTTCTACAGGGGGCGGCGATGGCTACACCTTC. It translates to CASSSSTGGGDGYTF. J is TRBJ1-2 and V is TRBV7-9, with TRBD1 identical over 9 bases. Germline trimming cut 4 bases from V and 6 bases from J; bases unmatched to any gene: 9. Looked up from germline, CDR1 is SEHNR and CDR2 is FQNEAQ (reference sequence). The CDR3 contains 15 residues.

The rearrangement uses TRBV3-1 (or the pseudogene TRBV3-2) and TRBJ1-6, with D perhaps TRBD1 (5 bases). The CDR3 extends over 15 amino acids. Per the germline V gene, CDR1 is LGHDT and CDR2 is YNNKEL (reference sequence). V lost 2 bases and J lost 10, with 15 bases in between. The CDR3 DNA reads TGTGCCAGCAGCCAACTCAATCAGGGAAGGTCACCCCTCCACTTT. This translates into CASSQLNQGRSPLHF.

V is TRBV14 and J is TRBJ1-3; 7 bases align to TRBD1. V was pared by 4 bases and J by 1 base, with 1 base of the junction left unmatched. The CDR3 extends over 14 amino acids. Germline CDR1 is SGHDN and CDR2 is FVKESK. This CDR3 is CASSPDRSGNTIYF. The CDR3, as DNA: TGTGCCAGCAGCCCGGACAGGTCTGGAAACACCATATATTTT. Drawing the rest from reference TRBV14 and TRBJ1-3, the complete variable domain is EAGVTQFPSHSVIEKGQTVTLRCDPISGHDNLYWYRRVMGKEIKFLLHFVKESKQDESGMPNNRFLAERTGGTYSTLKVQPAELEDSGVYFCASSPDRSGNTIYFGEGSWLTVV.

The rearrangement joins TRBV10-3 to TRBJ1-1; tentatively, D is TRBD1 (5 bases). Germline values: CDR1 ENHRY, CDR2 SYGVKD. The ends were cut back, 3 bases at V and 2 bases at J, with 10 bases in the middle. The CDR3 is 14 amino acids. CDR3 residues: CAISDRQGNTEAFF. The CDR3 nucleotides read TGTGCCATCAGTGACAGGCAGGGAAACACTGAAGCTTTCTTT.

The genes are TRBV19 and TRBJ1-5, with 10 bases lining up with TRBD1. The CDR3 loop spans 15 amino acids. The V gene end was trimmed by 4 bases and the J gene end by 5 bases; junction bases not matched to a gene: 5. From germline, CDR1 is LNHDA and CDR2 SQIVND (reference sequence). In nucleotides, the CDR3 is TGTGCCAGTAGTACCTTGACAGGGGGCTATCAGCCCCAGCATTTT. The encoded protein is CASSTLTGGYQPQHF.

The J gene is TRBJ1-2, the V gene TRBV7-2, with 7 bases lining up with TRBD1. The V gene end was trimmed by 3 bases and the J gene end by 2 bases; junction bases not matched to a gene: 3. Germline CDR1 and CDR2: SGHTA and FQGNSA. This CDR3 is built from 14 residues. CDR3 nucleotides: TGTGCCAGCAGCTTGGGGGACAGAAACTATGGCTACACCTTC. Its translation is CASSLGDRNYGYTF.

This clone showed up just once. This chain connects TRBV5-1 to TRBJ1-2; D possibly corresponds to TRBD1 (5 bases). CDR3 length: 14 amino acids. V was cut by 0 bases and J by 8 bases, with 14 bases left in between. Germline loops: CDR1 SGHRS, CDR2 YFSETQ. CDR3 residues: CASSLGAEAGGYTF. DNA of the CDR3: TGCGCCAGCAGCTTGGGGGCGGAAGCAGGGGGCTACACCTTC.

This chain uses TRBV9 with TRBJ1-4; a weak D match, TRBD1 (5 bases). CDR1 is SGDLS, CDR2 YYNGEE, per germline. The CDR3 contains 15 residues. V was clipped by 0 bases and J by 6 bases, with 12 bases between them. The CDR3 region is CASSVGAGSHEKLFF. As DNA, the CDR3 is TGTGCCAGCAGCGTAGGGGCAGGGTCCCATGAAAAACTGTTTTTT.

This sequence joins TRBV15 and TRBJ1-2; 7 bases agree with TRBD1. CDR1 and CDR2 from the germline V gene are LNHNV and YYDKDF (reference sequence). V trimming: 0 bases; J trimming: 4 bases; junction bases outside the gene matches: 8. The CDR3 runs to 16 residues. CDR3 protein: CATSRDFGSGGYGYTF. CDR3 bases: TGTGCCACCAGCAGAGATTTTGGTTCAGGGGGCTATGGCTACACCTTC.

As for this clone: Different DNA sequences within this sample yield the same CDR3. The rearrangement links TRBV4-1 to TRBJ2-3; a weak D match, TRBD2 (6 bases). The CDR3 is made up of 15 amino acids. Trimming left V 2 bases short and J 2 bases short, with 11 bases between. Looked up from germline, CDR1 is MGHRA and CDR2 is YSYEKL. CDR3 DNA: TGCGCCAGCAGCCAACCGGGACTTTACACAGATACGCAGTATTTT. Translation gives CASSQPGLYTDTQYF.

The V gene is TRBV27, the J gene TRBJ1-4; no firm D call. The CDR3 contains 13 residues. The ends were cut back, 0 bases at V and 8 bases at J, with 7 bases in the middle. Germline loops: CDR1 MNHEY, CDR2 SMNVEV (reference sequence). CDR3 amino acids: CASSLSMSEKLFF. The DNA of the CDR3 is TGTGCCAGCAGTTTATCGATGAGCGAAAAACTGTTTTTT.

V and J are TRBV4-1 and TRBJ1-4; the D is unclear. V was clipped by 6 bases and J by 0 bases, with 11 bases between them. Germline-derived CDR1 and CDR2 are MGHRA and YSYEKL. CDR3 length: 15 residues. The CDR3 DNA sequence: TGCGCCAGCAGGCGCGTGTTAGCAACTAATGAAAAACTGTTTTTT. This sequence encodes CASRRVLATNEKLFF.

This clone occurred many times. This chain connects TRBV29-1 to TRBJ2-7; TRBD1 might be the D (6 bases). The length of the CDR3 is 12 residues. CDR1 is SQVTM, CDR2 ANQGSEA, per germline. Trimming pared 5 bases from V and 3 bases from J, leaving 11 bases between. CDR3 region: CSVRDTLYEQYF. CDR3 coding DNA: TGCAGCGTTAGGGACACCCTCTACGAGCAGTACTTC.

This chain connects TRBV5-6 to TRBJ1-1, with D uncertain. V lost 2 bases and J lost 0, with 11 bases in between. Germline-derived CDR1 and CDR2 are SGHDT and YYEEEE. The CDR3 covers 15 residues. In DNA form, the CDR3 reads TGTGCCAGCAGCTTTCCCGGGAATATGAACACTGAAGCTTTCTTT. Its protein is CASSFPGNMNTEAFF.